One and the same sample provided the 27 T cell receptor beta chains below, sequenced in a study of blood T cell repertoires in COVID-19. Using immunoSEQ multiplex PCR, the repertoire was profiled, and TCRdb retains in-frame clones only, with some absent. The sample consists of 240,000 or so clones, just under 90% of them appearing once. The sample taken for sequencing was PBMCs or T cells enriched from blood (not recorded which). All receptors derive from a man in his forties or fifties who had been exposed to COVID-19.

The chain recombines TRBV2 with TRBJ1-1, with D perhaps matching TRBD1 (5 bases). The CDR3 sequence is 15 residues long. Trimming left V 6 bases short and J 10 bases short, with 24 bases between. From germline, CDR1 is SNHLY and CDR2 FYNNEI. The CDR3 coding sequence is TGTGCCAGCAGGCCCCAGTGGGGTTTTACAGGAGCAGCTTTCTTT. This codes for CASRPQWGFTGAAFF.

The chain has TRBV2 and TRBJ1-6; D is possibly TRBD1 (6 bases). Per the germline V gene, CDR1 is SNHLY and CDR2 is FYNNEI. This CDR3 has 13 amino acids. V lost 11 bases, J lost 6 bases, and 14 bases lay in between. The CDR3 DNA sequence: TGTGCCGTTCAACAGGGAAGTAATTCACCCCTCCACTTT. It is translated as CAVQQGSNSPLHF.

The chain couples TRBV6-1 to TRBJ1-3; D possibly corresponds to TRBD1 (6 bases). Trimming shortened V by 0 bases and J by 3 bases, and 9 bases separated the two germline ends. The CDR3 totals 15 residues. Germline V CDR1 and CDR2: MNHNS, SASEGT. The CDR3 spells CASSEARGIGNTIYF. The CDR3 DNA follows: TGTGCCAGCAGTGAAGCAAGGGGGATTGGAAACACCATATATTTT.

The chain couples TRBV7-2 to TRBJ1-4, with 7 bases fitting TRBD1. There are 13 residues in the CDR3. Germline assignment: CDR1 SGHTA and CDR2 FQGNSA. J gave up 8 bases and V 6 bases, and 6 bases lay outside the gene matches. The CDR3 here is CASRRDSTEKLFF. CDR3 nucleotides: TGTGCCAGCAGAAGGGACAGTACCGAAAAACTGTTTTTT. The full variable domain, completed using reference TRBV7-2 and TRBJ1-4, is GAGVSQSPSNKVTEKGKDVELRCDPISGHTALYWYRQSLGQGLEFLIYFQGNSAPDKSGLPSDRFSAERTGGSVSTLTIQRTQQEDSAVYLCASRRDSTEKLFFGSGTQLSVL.

The rearrangement uses TRBV15 and TRBJ2-1, with D hard to call. Looked up from germline, CDR1 is LNHNV and CDR2 is YYDKDF (reference sequence). The CDR3 loop spans 14 amino acids. V shed 5 bases and J shed 1 base, with 9 bases lying between them. Written as DNA, the CDR3 is TGTGCCACCAGCGGAGCTTCGTCCTACAATGAGCAGTTCTTC. It yields the protein CATSGASSYNEQFF.

J is TRBJ2-5 and V is TRBV15, with D possibly being TRBD1 (6 bases). Germline V gene sequence: CDR1 LNHNV, CDR2 YYDKDF (reference sequence). The CDR3 runs 14 residues. Trimming took 6 bases from V and 2 from J, leaving 13 bases between them. CDR3 loop: CATSRQVNQETQYF. The CDR3 nucleotides are TGTGCCACCAGTCGACAGGTGAATCAAGAGACCCAGTACTTC. The full variable domain, in which reference TRBV15 and TRBJ2-5 provide the parts outside the CDR3, is DAMVIQNPRYQVTQFGKPVTLSCSQTLNHNVMYWYQQKSSQAPKLLFHYYDKDFNNEADTPDNFQSRRPNTSFCFLDIRSPGLGDTAMYLCATSRQVNQETQYFGPGTRLLVL.

The V call is TRBV9, the J call TRBJ2-5, with 12 bases that match TRBD2. This CDR3 is built from 16 residues. From germline, CDR1 is SGDLS and CDR2 YYNGEE. The V segment lost 5 bases and the J segment 0 bases; nucleotides outside the gene matches: 5. DNA of the CDR3: TGTGCCAGCAGTGCCGGGACTAGCGGGTACCAAGAGACCCAGTACTTC. Its translation: CASSAGTSGYQETQYF.

The rearrangement links TRBV10-3 to TRBJ2-5; D is undetermined. V lost 6 bases, J lost 5 bases, and 7 bases lay in between. CDR3 length: 11 residues. Germline V lookup: CDR1 ENHRY, CDR2 SYGVKD. In DNA, the CDR3 is TGTGCCATCAGGCAGTGGGAGACCCAGTACTTC. It is translated as CAIRQWETQYF.

The chain recombines TRBV9 with TRBJ1-2; 8 nucleotides align to TRBD1. Germline V gene data show CDR1 as SGDLS and CDR2 as YYNGEE. The V gene end was trimmed by 3 bases and the J gene end by 2 bases; junction bases not matched to a gene: 6. The length of the CDR3 is 15 residues. Here the CDR3 reads CASSAGTGANYGYTF. DNA of the CDR3: TGTGCCAGCAGCGCGGGGACAGGAGCCAACTATGGCTACACCTTC.

The chain combines TRBV7-2 with TRBJ2-3, with 7 positions matching TRBD2. V lost 3 bases to trimming and J lost 0 bases; unmatched junction nucleotides: 6. The CDR3 extends over 16 amino acids. The germline CDR1 and CDR2 sequences are SGHTA and FQGNSA. In DNA, the CDR3 is TGTGCCAGCAGCTTTTCCAGCGGGGCTAGCACAGATACGCAGTATTTT. This gives the protein CASSFSSGASTDTQYF.

CDR3 DNA: TGCGCCAGCAGCTTGTCGGCTAGCGGAACCATCTACAATGAGCAGTTCTTC. It translates to CASSLSASGTIYNEQFF. The genes are TRBV5-1 and TRBJ2-1, with TRBD2 matching over 7 bases. V gave up 1 base and J gave up 3 bases; unmatched junction bases: 10. CDR1 is SGHRS and CDR2 is YFSETQ in the germline V gene. The CDR3 covers 17 residues.

This chain uses TRBV27 with TRBJ1-1, with TRBD1 identical over 10 bases. The CDR3 is 17 residues long. Germline V lookup: CDR1 MNHEY, CDR2 SMNVEV (reference sequence). The J segment lost 3 bases and the V segment lost 5 bases, leaving 12 bases of the junction unmatched. CDR3 DNA sequence: TGTGCCAGCAGTCCTCTACGGGACAGGGGAGGGGACACTGAAGCTTTCTTT. It specifies CASSPLRDRGGDTEAFF.

The CDR3 protein is CASSAWMSGGVDEQYF. Here the CDR3 DNA reads TGTGCCAGCAGTGCCTGGATGTCAGGGGGCGTCGACGAGCAGTACTTC. V usage is TRBV6-1 and J usage is TRBJ2-7, with TRBD1 matching 8 bases. Germline assignment: CDR1 MNHNS and CDR2 SASEGT. Trimming removed 4 bases from V and 5 bases from J; junction bases left unmatched: 13. The CDR3 covers 16 residues.

The chain has TRBV11-2 and TRBJ2-6, with TRBD1 as a possible D gene (6 bases). Germline V gene data show CDR1 as SGHAT and CDR2 as FQNNGV. This CDR3 comprises 19 residues. Trimming took 5 bases from V and 0 from J, leaving 20 bases between them. Written as DNA, the CDR3 is TGTGCCAGCAGCCACTTAAACCGGGACACCTACTCTGGGGCCAACGTCCTGACTTTC. Amino acid sequence: CASSHLNRDTYSGANVLTF. Complete variable domain (other parts from reference TRBV11-2 and TRBJ2-6): EAGVAQSPRYKIIEKRQSVAFWCNPISGHATLYWYQQILGQGPKLLIQFQNNGVVDDSQLPKDRFSAERLKGVDSTLKIQPAKLEDSAVYLCASSHLNRDTYSGANVLTFGAGSRLTVL.

The rearrangement uses TRBV5-4 and TRBJ1-5; D is undetermined. V lost 2 bases to trimming and J lost 0 bases, with 6 bases between them. Germline lookup yields CDR1 SGHNT and CDR2 YYREEE (reference sequence). The CDR3 spans 14 residues. The CDR3 nucleotides read TGTGCCAGCAGCTTAAAACATAGCAATCAGCCCCAGCATTTT. It translates to CASSLKHSNQPQHF.

The chain links TRBV4-2 to TRBJ2-2; D not certain. Germline CDR1 reads LGHNA; CDR2 reads YNFKEQ. The CDR3 sequence is 15 residues long. Deletions cut 1 base from V and 3 bases from J, with 9 bases between. CDR3 nucleotides: TGTGCCAGCAGCCAAGTCACCCAGGACACCGGGGAGCTGTTTTTT. Its translation is CASSQVTQDTGELFF.

The chain uses TRBV13 and TRBJ1-5; 10 nucleotides agree with TRBD1. Trimming at V came to 9 bases and at J to 2 bases, leaving 4 bases not matched to a gene. CDR3 length: 14 amino acids. The germline V gene encodes CDR1 PRHDT and CDR2 FYEKMQ (reference sequence). The CDR3 sequence is CARDRGIGNQPQHF. CDR3 coding DNA: TGTGCCAGGGACAGGGGGATAGGCAATCAGCCCCAGCATTTT.

This chain joins TRBV7-3 and TRBJ1-4, with D possibly being TRBD1 (5 bases). This CDR3 is 15 amino acids long. Trimming took 2 bases from V and 4 from J, leaving 11 bases between them. Per germline, CDR1 SGHTA and CDR2 FQGTGA. The CDR3 spells CASSLGPGINEKLFF. Here the CDR3 DNA reads TGTGCCAGCAGCTTAGGTCCAGGGATTAATGAAAAACTGTTTTTT.

The chain links TRBV19 to TRBJ1-5; TRBD1 might be the D (5 bases). The CDR3 extends over 14 amino acids. Trimming shortened V by 5 bases and J by 2 bases, and 10 bases separated the two germline ends. CDR1 and CDR2 from the germline V gene are LNHDA and SQIVND (reference sequence). CDR3 nucleotides: TGTGCCAGTAGTCCGAGACAGCGCAATCAGCCCCAGCATTTT. Residues: CASSPRQRNQPQHF.

The chain recombines TRBV7-9 with TRBJ1-1; the D gene is possibly TRBD1 (5 bases). The CDR3 totals 15 residues. Germline CDR1 SEHNR, CDR2 FQNEAQ (reference sequence). Trimming removed 5 bases at V and 4 bases at J, with 17 bases between. CDR3 residues: CASSPRQGPGTEAFF. CDR3 sequence (DNA): TGTGCCAGCAGCCCCAGGCAGGGTCCGGGCACTGAAGCTTTCTTT.

This clone has only one observation. The chain employs TRBV5-1 and TRBJ2-7; 13 bases are shared with TRBD2. Germline CDR1 and CDR2: SGHRS and YFSETQ. Trimming took 4 bases from V and 5 from J; bases not matched to a gene: 15. This CDR3 contains 18 residues. The DNA of the CDR3 is TGCGCCAGCAGCCGAGGGACTAGCGGGACCTCGATAATAAACGAGCAGTACGTC. This sequence encodes CASSRGTSGTSIINEQYV.

On this clone: Mismatch with germline at one junction end may stem from a read error. V is TRBV19 and J is TRBJ2-5; D ambiguous. CDR1 LNHDA and CDR2 SQIVND come from the germline V gene (reference sequence). The CDR3 length is 13 residues. CDR3 protein: CASGIWAQETQYF. In DNA, the CDR3 is TGTGCCAGTGGTATTTGGGCCCAAGAGACCCAGTACTTC.

The chain employs TRBV5-1 and TRBJ1-5; D remains unclear. Trimming took 0 bases from V and 1 from J, leaving 8 bases between them. Germline CDR1 is SGHRS and CDR2 is YFSETQ. The CDR3 totals 15 residues. In nucleotides, the CDR3 is TGCGCCAGCAGCTTGGGAAGCAACAGCAATCAGCCCCAGCATTTT. It encodes CASSLGSNSNQPQHF.

V and J are TRBV20-1 and TRBJ2-7, with D possibly TRBD2 on 6 matching bases. V dropped 3 bases and J dropped 2 bases, with 14 bases sitting between them. CDR3 length equals 14 residues. The germline V gene has CDR1 DFQATT and CDR2 SNEGSKA (reference sequence). For the CDR3, the DNA is TGCAGTGCTAGTTCCAGCGGGCCCACCTACGAGCAGTACGTC. Translated, it gives CSASSSGPTYEQYV.

The genes are TRBV7-9 and TRBJ1-2; D perhaps matches TRBD1 (5 bases). This CDR3 spans 13 amino acids. Trimming left V 5 bases short and J 8 bases short, with 15 bases between. The germline V gene has CDR1 SEHNR and CDR2 FQNEAQ (reference sequence). CDR3 sequence: CASSPQGLPGYTF. As DNA, the CDR3 is TGTGCCAGCAGCCCTCAGGGACTACCGGGCTACACCTTC.

The gene calls are TRBV10-3 and TRBJ1-1; D is uncertain. Trimming shortened V by 0 bases and J by 5 bases, and 25 bases separated the two germline ends. CDR1 and CDR2 (germline): ENHRY, SYGVKD. The CDR3 is 19 amino acids. CDR3 protein: CAISESRGPPSTRKTEAFF. The CDR3 nucleotides are TGTGCCATCAGTGAGTCGAGAGGGCCCCCTTCGACCAGAAAAACTGAAGCTTTCTTT.

This rearrangement joins TRBV12-5 to TRBJ1-3; D is possibly TRBD1 (5 bases). The CDR3 spans 15 residues. Trimming removed 1 base from V and 0 bases from J, with 7 bases in between. Germline V gives CDR1 LGHNT, CDR2 FRNRAP. CDR3 protein: CASGLGQTSGNTIYF. In DNA form, the CDR3 reads TGTGCTAGTGGTTTGGGACAGACCTCTGGAAACACCATATATTTT.